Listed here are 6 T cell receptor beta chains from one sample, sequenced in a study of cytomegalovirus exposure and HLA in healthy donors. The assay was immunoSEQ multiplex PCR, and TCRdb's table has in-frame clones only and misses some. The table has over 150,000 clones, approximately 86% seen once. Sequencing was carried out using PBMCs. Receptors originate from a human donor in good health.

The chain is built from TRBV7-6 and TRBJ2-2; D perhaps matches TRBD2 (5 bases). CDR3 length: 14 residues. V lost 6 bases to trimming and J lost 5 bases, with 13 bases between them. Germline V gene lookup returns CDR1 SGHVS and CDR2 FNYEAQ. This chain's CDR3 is CASRRRPPTGELFF. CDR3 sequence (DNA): TGTGCCAGCAGAAGGAGGCCTCCAACCGGGGAGCTGTTTTTT. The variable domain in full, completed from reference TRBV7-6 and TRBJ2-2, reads GAGVSQSPRYKVTKRGQDVALRCDPISGHVSLYWYRQALGQGPEFLTYFNYEAQQDKSGLPNDRFSAERPEGSISTLTIQRTEQRDSAMYRCASRRRPPTGELFFGEGSRLTVL.

The CDR3 sequence: CASSQGQGGNTIYF. The CDR3 DNA reads as TGTGCCAGCAGCCAGGGACAGGGTGGAAACACCATATATTTT. The chain carries TRBV4-2 and TRBJ1-3, with 9 bases aligning to TRBD1. The CDR3 runs 14 residues. CDR1 LGHNA and CDR2 YNFKEQ come from the germline V gene. The V gene end was trimmed by 3 bases and the J gene end by 3 bases; junction bases not matched to a gene: 0.

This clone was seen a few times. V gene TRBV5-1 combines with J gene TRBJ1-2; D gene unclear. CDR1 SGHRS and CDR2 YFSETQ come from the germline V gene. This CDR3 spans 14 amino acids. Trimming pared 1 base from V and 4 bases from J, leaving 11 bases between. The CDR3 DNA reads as TGCGCCAGCAGCTTGACCGGACTAACCTATGGCTACACCTTC. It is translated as CASSLTGLTYGYTF.

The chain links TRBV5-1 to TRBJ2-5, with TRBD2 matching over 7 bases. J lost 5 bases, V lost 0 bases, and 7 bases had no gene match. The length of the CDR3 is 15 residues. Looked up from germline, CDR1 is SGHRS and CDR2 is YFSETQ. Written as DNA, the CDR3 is TGCGCCAGCAGCTTGGGGGCAGGAGCGGGGGAGACCCAGTACTTC. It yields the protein CASSLGAGAGETQYF.

CDR3 in DNA: TGTGCCAGCAGTTCCCTTAGCGGGACCTCCTACGAGCAGTACTTC. It is translated as CASSSLSGTSYEQYF. This rearrangement joins TRBV27 to TRBJ2-7; TRBD2 agrees at 8 bases. The CDR3 loop spans 15 amino acids. Germline lookup yields CDR1 MNHEY and CDR2 SMNVEV (reference sequence). Trimming at V came to 4 bases and at J to 0 bases, leaving 5 bases not matched to a gene.

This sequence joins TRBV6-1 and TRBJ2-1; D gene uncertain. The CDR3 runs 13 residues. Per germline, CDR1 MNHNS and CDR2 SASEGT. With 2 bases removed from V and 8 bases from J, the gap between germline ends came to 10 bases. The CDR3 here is CASSELVVYEQFF. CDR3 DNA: TGTGCCAGCAGTGAACTAGTTGTCTATGAGCAGTTCTTC.